This T cell receptor beta chain was recorded in a study of blood T cell repertoires in COVID-19. Data came from immunoSEQ multiplex PCR; TCRdb stores just in-frame clones and leaves some out. The repertoire holds around 140,000 clones, with 88% as singletons. J gave up 0 bases and V 5 bases, and 1 base lay outside the gene matches. Germline-derived CDR1 and CDR2 are MNHEY and SVGAGI. CDR3 length: 15 amino acids. V is TRBV6-5 and J is TRBJ2-3; 11 positions agree with TRBD2. This clonotype was obtained from a woman aged 50 to 60 with acute or convalescent COVID-19. The specimen sequenced was peripheral blood. The CDR3 here is CASSRTSGSTDTQYF. The CDR3 region has the DNA TGTGCCAGCAGTAGGACTAGCGGGAGCACAGATACGCAGTATTTT.